This T cell receptor (beta chain) was sequenced during a study of OX40 agonist ivuxolimab in advanced cancers. Study-level findings and limits: The study found that CD8+ T cells averaged more expanded clones than CD4+. Both CD4+ and CD8+ T cell populations in blood had undergone clonal expansion by week 6 at 0.1 to 3.0 mg/kg.

Here immunoSEQ multiplex PCR was the method, and the copy in TCRdb shows in-frame clones only, minus some. The sample has tens of thousands of clones, around nine tenths seen once. Comment on this clone: As yet, its antigen is unknown.

The clonotype was recovered from an adult with an advanced solid tumor such as melanoma, head and neck, liver or kidney cancer. This specimen consisted of CD4+ or CD8+ T cells sorted from blood, obtained in a trial of the OX40 agonist ivuxolimab.

CDR3 sequence reads: CASRADGGLSNQPQHF. The CDR3 DNA reads as TGTGCCAGCAGGGCGGACGGAGGTTTGAGCAATCAGCCCCAGCATTTT. The chain is built from TRBV27 and TRBJ1-5; no clear D. CDR3 length equals 16 residues. Trimming removed 6 bases at V and 1 base at J, with 16 bases between. The V gene's germline CDR1 is MNHEY and CDR2 SMNVEV (reference sequence).